This T cell receptor (beta chain) came from a study of CD8 T cells in Susac syndrome. Notes on this clonotype: Its target is not known.

After extraction with the RNeasy kit, roughly 0.5 to 1 ug of the RNA was reverse transcribed using random hexamers. An immunoSEQ multiplex PCR generated amplified TCR beta CDR3 products spanning 54 Vbeta and 13 Jbeta. A single record per CDR3 protein comes from TCRdb applying MiXCR to the immunoSEQ multiplex PCR reads. The sample carries 78,000 or so distinct CDR3 sequences, just under 95% recorded once. The CDR3 runs 15 residues. Germline loops: CDR1 LGHDT, CDR2 YNNKEL (reference sequence). V gave up 4 bases and J gave up 3 bases, with 16 bases separating them. Whole-study results and caveats: It was acknowledged in the study that the number of individuals who were included in its TCR sequencing and HLA analysis was relatively small.

Sequenced input: CD8+ T cells from PBMCs. The rearrangement links TRBV3-1 to TRBJ2-7; D possibly matches TRBD1 or TRBD2 (5 bases each). The sequence derives from a human donor with multiple sclerosis. In DNA, the CDR3 is TGTGCCAGCAGCCGGCCGGCCGGGACCAACTACGAGCAGTACTTC. Translating gives CASSRPAGTNYEQYF.